This T cell receptor (beta chain) was identified in a study of OX40 agonist ivuxolimab in advanced cancers. In the study overall: From roughly 20 to 79 years was the age range, with a mean of around 57 years, and approximately 84% were male. Participants could have had prior anti-PD-1, anti-PD-L1 or anti-CTLA-4 therapy, and roughly 40% had some. General study results and limits: In the 0.1 to 3.0 mg/kg range, CD4+ and CD8+ blood T cells had expanded clonally by week 6.

The assay was immunoSEQ multiplex PCR, and TCRdb's table has in-frame clones only and misses some. There are 95,000 to 150,000 clones in the sample; 93% occur only once, and approximately 0.15% lies in the top ten. The germline V gene encodes CDR1 SNHLY and CDR2 FYNNEI. V shed 5 bases and J shed 0 bases, with 10 bases lying between them. CDR3 length: 15 residues. Comments on this clone: What it binds is not known.

The input for sequencing was CD4+ or CD8+ T cells sorted from blood, taken in a trial of the OX40 agonist ivuxolimab. The V call is TRBV2, the J call TRBJ2-2, with D unresolved. This clonotype was obtained from an adult with an advanced solid tumor such as melanoma, head and neck, liver or kidney cancer. CDR3: CASSSAGTNTGELFF. For the CDR3, the DNA is TGTGCCAGCAGTTCAGCAGGAACGAACACCGGGGAGCTGTTTTTT.